This T cell receptor (beta chain) is drawn from a study of T cell repertoires in ileal Crohn's disease. Documented time point: inflamed ileum from the surgical specimen. From germline, CDR1 is SGHAT and CDR2 FQNNGV. V trimming: 2 bases; J trimming: 3 bases; junction bases outside the gene matches: 7. The CDR3 is made up of 18 amino acids. Produced via immunoSEQ multiplex PCR; TCRdb's table is partial and in-frame only. The repertoire holds approximately 15,000 clones, with 76% as singletons. Sequences were obtained from ileal tissue. This TCR derives from an adult with Crohn's disease. The rearrangement uses TRBV11-2 and TRBJ2-2; 12 nucleotides agree with TRBD2. Here the CDR3 DNA reads TGTGCCAGCAGCTTACCACAGGGACTAGCGGGCTACACCGGGGAGCTGTTTTTT. Encoded protein: CASSLPQGLAGYTGELFF.